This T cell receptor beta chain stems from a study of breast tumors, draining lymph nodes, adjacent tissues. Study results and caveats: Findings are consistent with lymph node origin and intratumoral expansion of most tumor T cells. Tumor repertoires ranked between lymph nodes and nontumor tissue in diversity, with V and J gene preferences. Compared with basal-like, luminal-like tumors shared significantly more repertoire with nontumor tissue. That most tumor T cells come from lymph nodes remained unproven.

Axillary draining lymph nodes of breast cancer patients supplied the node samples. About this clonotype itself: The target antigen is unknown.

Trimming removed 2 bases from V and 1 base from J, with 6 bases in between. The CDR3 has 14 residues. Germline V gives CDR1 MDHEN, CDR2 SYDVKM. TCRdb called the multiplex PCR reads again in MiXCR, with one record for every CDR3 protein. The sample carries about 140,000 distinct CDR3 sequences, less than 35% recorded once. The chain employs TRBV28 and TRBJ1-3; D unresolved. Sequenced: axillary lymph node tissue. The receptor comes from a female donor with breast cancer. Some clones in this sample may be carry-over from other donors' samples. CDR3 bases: TGTGCCAGCAGTTTAGTGCAGTCTGGAAACACCATATATTTT. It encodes CASSLVQSGNTIYF.